A selection of T cell receptor beta chains follows, all from one sample in a study of cytotoxic CD8 clonotypes in ibrutinib-treated CLL. The repertoire was sequenced with immunoSEQ multiplex PCR; TCRdb's copy has only in-frame clones and lacks some. The repertoire holds 20,000 or so clones, about 68% seen once, with approximately 24% in the top ten. This sample comprised PBMCs, obtained before ibrutinib treatment. The receptors stem from a human donor with chronic lymphocytic leukemia. The CDR3 runs from the conserved cysteine through the conserved F or W. D genes are given only for firm matches. Not every row has a clone size; where given, it reads once, few, many or a size class.

TRBV6-7	NA	TRBJ2-3	NA	CARPKSHTDTQYF	TGTGCCAGGCCAAAAAGCCACACAGATACGCAGTATTTT
TRBV7-2	NA	TRBJ2-5	NA	CASSLGRQETQYF	TGTGCCAGCAGCTTAGGCAGACAAGAGACCCAGTACTTC
TRBV19	NA	TRBJ2-7	TRBD2	CASSTVAGTYEQYF	TGTGCCAGTAGTACAGTAGCGGGAACCTACGAGCAGTACTTC
TRBV5-1	NA	TRBJ1-2	NA	CASSQEGGPNYGYTF	TGCGCCAGCAGCCAGGAGGGGGGTCCTAACTATGGCTACACCTTC
TRBV12-1	once	TRBJ2-7	NA	CASNLRTGPYEQYF	TGTGCCAGCAACCTTAGGACAGGCCCCTACGAGCAGTACTTC
TRBV4-1	few	TRBJ2-6	TRBD1	CASSQAGTGGTALSANVLTF	TGCGCCAGCAGCCAAGCCGGGACAGGGGGAACCGCTCTGTCGGCCAACGTCCTGACTTTC
TRBV5-4	NA	TRBJ2-7	TRBD1	CASSVRQGGEQYF	TGTGCCAGCAGCGTACGACAGGGGGGCGAGCAGTACTTC
TRBV4-2	NA	TRBJ2-2	TRBD2	CASSHGGLAGTGELFF	TGTGCCAGCAGCCATGGGGGACTAGCGGGCACCGGGGAGCTGTTTTTT
TRBV4-1	NA	TRBJ2-3	NA	CASSPRGVTDTQYF	TGCGCCAGCAGCCCCAGGGGAGTCACAGATACGCAGTATTTT
TRBV4-3	NA	TRBJ2-2	NA	CASSQGDRARGYTGELFF	TGCGCCAGCAGCCAAGGAGACAGGGCCCGGGGGTACACCGGGGAGCTGTTTTTT
TRBV7-9	few	TRBJ2-5	NA	CASSLSLGETQYF	TGTGCCAGCAGCTTGTCACTGGGAGAGACCCAGTACTTC
TRBV30	once	TRBJ2-5	NA	CATPSGNQETQYF	TGTGCCACGCCGTCCGGGAACCAAGAGACCCAGTACTTC
TRBV7-6	NA	TRBJ2-5	NA	CASSRQRGWTLMGSHQETQYF	TGTGCCAGCAGCCGACAACGGGGGTGGACACTGATGGGGTCCCACCAAGAGACCCAGTACTTC
TRBV28	few	TRBJ1-5	NA	CASRYRIAQPQHF	TGTGCCAGCAGGTACAGGATTGCTCAGCCCCAGCATTTT
TRBV11-2	once	TRBJ2-7	NA	CASSSQGRTYEQYF	TGTGCCAGCAGCTCACAGGGTCGCACCTACGAGCAGTACTTC
TRBV19	NA	TRBJ1-1	NA	CASSKTARNTEAFF	TGTGCCAGTAGTAAGACTGCGAGGAACACTGAAGCTTTCTTT
TRBV10-3	NA	TRBJ2-7	NA	CAISEPAASDYEQYF	TGTGCCATCAGTGAGCCCGCCGCTAGCGACTACGAGCAGTACTTC
TRBV5-1	once	TRBJ2-2	NA	CASSSLPLAANTGELFF	TGCGCCAGCAGCTCACTTCCGCTGGCGGCGAACACCGGGGAGCTGTTTTTT
TRBV5-1	NA	TRBJ1-3	NA	CASSLRGFSGNTIYF	TGCGCCAGCAGCTTGAGGGGATTCTCTGGAAACACCATATATTTT
TRBV28	few	TRBJ1-5	TRBD1	CASYRGHEPQHF	TGTGCCAGTTACAGGGGACACGAGCCCCAGCATTTT
TRBV11-2	medium-sized	TRBJ1-4	NA	CASSFWGEKLFF	TGTGCCAGCAGCTTTTGGGGTGAAAAACTGTTTTTT
TRBV27	few	TRBJ2-3	NA	CASGIGSDTQYF	TGTGCCAGCGGGATAGGGTCAGATACGCAGTATTTT
TRBV19	NA	TRBJ1-5	NA	CASSIDVGQPQHF	TGTGCCAGTAGTATAGATGTGGGTCAGCCCCAGCATTTT
TRBV4-3	NA	TRBJ2-5	NA	CASSQRGAGFQETQYF	TGCGCCAGCAGCCAACGCGGGGCGGGATTCCAAGAGACCCAGTACTTC
TRBV7-8	NA	TRBJ2-7	TRBD1	CASSPAGTGYEQYF	TGTGCCAGCAGCCCTGCGGGGACAGGCTACGAGCAGTACTTC
TRBV30	NA	TRBJ2-3	NA	CAWSAHVGSLGDTQYF	TGTGCCTGGAGTGCACACGTAGGGTCGCTAGGGGATACGCAGTATTTT
TRBV7-3	NA	TRBJ1-5	NA	CASSLAPGNQPQHF	TGTGCCAGCAGCTTAGCTCCCGGCAATCAGCCCCAGCATTTT
TRBV18	NA	TRBJ2-3	NA	CASSPPGGGTDTQYF	TGTGCCAGCTCACCACCCGGCGGAGGCACAGATACGCAGTATTTT
TRBV11-2	NA	TRBJ2-1	NA	CASSLSGNPYNEQFF	TGTGCCAGCAGCTTATCAGGGAACCCCTACAATGAGCAGTTCTTC
TRBV7-9	NA	TRBJ2-5	NA	CASSLPSVIETQYF	TGTGCCAGCAGCTTACCTAGCGTGATAGAGACCCAGTACTTC
TRBV7-9	NA	TRBJ2-1	NA	CASDRATSYNEQFF	TGTGCCAGCGATCGGGCCACCTCCTACAATGAGCAGTTCTTC
TRBV7-6	NA	TRBJ2-7	NA	CASSRGAGASSYYEQYF	TGTGCCAGCAGCCGTGGTGCGGGGGCTAGCTCCTACTACGAGCAGTACTTC
TRBV2	NA	TRBJ2-7	NA	CASSERSPQTGIYEQYF	TGTGCCAGCAGTGAACGGTCTCCTCAGACAGGAATCTACGAGCAGTACTTC
TRBV5-4	NA	TRBJ2-7	NA	CASSLGAAYEQYF	TGTGCCAGCAGCTTGGGCGCGGCCTACGAGCAGTACTTC
TRBV5-1	NA	TRBJ2-6	NA	CASSFQGAGANVLTF	TGCGCCAGCAGCTTCCAGGGAGCCGGGGCCAACGTCCTGACTTTC
TRBV18	NA	TRBJ1-5	NA	CASSLNGQSNQPQHF	TGTGCCAGCTCACTAAACGGACAGAGCAATCAGCCCCAGCATTTT
TRBV7-3	NA	TRBJ2-3	NA	CASSLGLGASTDTQYF	TGTGCCAGCAGCTTAGGGTTAGGAGCTAGCACAGATACGCAGTATTTT
TRBV10-3	NA	TRBJ2-7	TRBD2	CAISESRLAGGFSEQYF	TGTGCCATCAGTGAGTCCCGACTAGCGGGAGGCTTTAGCGAGCAGTACTTC
TRBV5-1	NA	TRBJ2-3	TRBD2	CASSLGTSGSPTDTQYF	TGCGCCAGCAGCTTGGGGACTAGCGGGAGTCCCACAGATACGCAGTATTTT
TRBV5-6	NA	TRBJ2-5	TRBD2	CASSFGLAGGPFRRETQYF	TGTGCCAGCAGCTTCGGACTAGCGGGAGGGCCCTTCCGTAGGGAGACCCAGTACTTC
TRBV9	NA	TRBJ2-4	NA	CASSAGAGVTKNIQYF	TGTGCCAGCAGTGCCGGTGCAGGGGTGACCAAAAACATTCAGTACTTC
TRBV4-2	NA	TRBJ2-7	TRBD2	CASSQLGTSEQFGQYF	TGTGCCAGCAGCCAACTTGGGACTAGCGAGCAGTTCGGGCAGTACTTC
TRBV27	NA	TRBJ2-3	NA	CASSRFGSTDTQYF	TGTGCCAGCAGTCGATTTGGAAGCACAGATACGCAGTATTTT
TRBV19	NA	TRBJ2-3	TRBD2	CASSIRLAGADTQYF	TGTGCCAGTAGTATAAGACTAGCGGGAGCAGATACGCAGTATTTT
TRBV5-1	NA	TRBJ2-1	NA	CASSLEGRSNEQFF	TGCGCCAGCAGCTTGGAGGGCAGATCCAATGAGCAGTTCTTC
TRBV11-2	NA	TRBJ2-7	TRBD1	CASSLGGTGFYEQYF	TGTGCCAGCAGCTTAGGCGGGACAGGGTTCTACGAGCAGTACTTC
TRBV29-1	once	TRBJ2-3	TRBD2	CSALTSGSNTQYF	TGCAGCGCCTTGACTAGCGGGAGTAATACGCAGTATTTT
TRBV27	few	TRBJ2-5	TRBD1	CANAYWTGGETQYF	TGTGCCAACGCCTATTGGACAGGCGGGGAGACCCAGTACTTC
TRBV9	NA	TRBJ2-2	TRBD2	CASSPVGGLVTGELFF	TGTGCCAGCAGCCCGGTGGGGGGGTTAGTCACCGGGGAGCTGTTTTTT
TRBV9	NA	TRBJ2-1	TRBD2	CASSVDASGSNEQFF	TGTGCCAGCAGCGTAGATGCTAGCGGGAGCAATGAGCAGTTCTTC
TRBV7-8	few	TRBJ2-1	NA	CASSSAVARSYNEQFF	TGTGCCAGCAGCTCCGCGGTGGCACGGTCCTACAATGAGCAGTTCTTC
TRBV2	NA	TRBJ2-2	TRBD1	CASRRDRGGTGELFF	TGTGCCAGCCGTCGGGACAGGGGAGGCACCGGGGAGCTGTTTTTT
TRBV10-3	NA	TRBJ2-3	NA	CAIRDDLSTDTQYF	TGTGCCATCAGGGACGATTTAAGCACAGATACGCAGTATTTT
TRBV7-6	NA	TRBJ2-7	TRBD2	CASSLTGGYEQYF	TGTGCCAGCAGCTTAACGGGGGGGTACGAGCAGTACTTC